This T cell receptor beta chain emerged from a study of response to subunit inactivated influenza vaccine. Study outcomes and limitations: Authors suggested each seasonal influenza vaccination recruits few new T cells.

TCRdb recomputed calls from the RT-PCR reads with MiXCR, one row per CDR3 protein. The table records around 490,000 distinct CDR3 sequences, 6.5% to 8% of them present only once. The CDR3 sequence is 11 residues long. The V gene lost 7 bases and the J gene lost 2 bases, with 7 bases spanning the gap. In germline, CDR1 is SQVTM, CDR2 ANQGSEA. About this clonotype: Its antigen remains unknown.

The starting material was PBMCs from blood, obtained around 2 years after vaccination. The source of this sequence is a man in his fifties or sixties who received an inactivated influenza vaccine. The chain combines TRBV29-1 with TRBJ2-3, with unresolved D. The DNA of the CDR3 is TGCAGCGCGATAAACACAGATACGCAGTATTTT. Its translation: CSAINTDTQYF.